This TCR beta chain was observed in a study of blood T cell repertoires in COVID-19 (dated by TCRdb to between 2020 and 2021). With respect to the entire study: The collaborator samples originated in the United States, Italy and Spain and spanned the acute and convalescent phases of COVID-19. Samples were obtained from the ongoing ImmuneRACE study (first 160 participants) and from about 1,300 subjects provided by 6 global collaborators. The dataset comprised deeply sampled blood TCRbeta repertoires from subjects exposed to, actively infected with, or recovered from COVID-19. Where available, HLA class I and class II types were taken from metadata supplied by the sample provider and were not determined by assay-based typing. The prospective study material was composed of cDNA or gDNA derived from T cells, B-cell-depleted T cells, or PBMCs. A de-identified subject ID, COVID-19 status, age in years and sex were almost always included in the sample metadata. The repertoires were released in a freely available public database intended as a resource for research on the immune response to SARS-CoV-2. Study-wide findings and limitations: The amount of clinical and demographic metadata varied by source and participant and was provided uncurated.

The immunoSEQ Assay, a bias-controlled multiplex PCR, was used to amplify TCRbeta CDR3 regions from genomic DNA. On the authors' methods: Nucleated cell counts per sample were estimated from amplification of reference gene primers within the assay. To quantify the absolute abundance of each unique TCRbeta CDR3 rearrangement, sequence reads were collapsed and filtered. For each sample, productive Simpson clonality was calculated as the square root of Simpson's diversity index across productive rearrangements. In its TCRdb copy, this immuneACCESS table keeps in-frame sequences only and misses some clones. Where compared with another copy, unresolved V genes explain less than half of these, and the others have no known cause. V, J and clone size reflect that table, while D and trimming were determined from the DNA. For this sample there are around 95,000 clones; about 88% appear just once. The top ten constitute 7.4% of the sample.

CDR1 GTSNPN and CDR2 SVGIG were looked up in the germline V gene (reference sequence). Counted from cysteine to phenylalanine, this CDR3 has 13 amino acids. Only CDR3 DNA remains: 39 bases, in frame from the first base. V drops 0 bases and J drops 1 base, leaving 6 bases in between. In the case of this clone: This clone's antigen is unknown. No much larger clone is present one base from it, and per-base qualities are unavailable.

Whole blood was collected in K2EDTA tubes by collaborating institutions according to the institutions' own protocols. Collaborator samples were shipped for TCRbeta analysis as frozen whole blood, isolated PBMCs, or DNA extracted from either sample type. In this chain, TRBV30 is recombined with TRBJ1-1; TRBD1 is a possible D gene, resting on 5 matching bases. The receptor was derived from a man aged 25 to 40 in a cohort sampled during active COVID-19. Input material: peripheral blood. CDR3 region: CAWSVTANTEAFF. The DNA reads TGTGCCTGGAGTGTGACAGCGAACACTGAAGCTTTCTTT.